Below, 5 T cell receptor beta chains from the same sample are listed, as sequenced in a study of blood T cell repertoires in COVID-19. Libraries were prepared by immunoSEQ multiplex PCR; TCRdb keeps only in-frame clonotypes and omits some of them. The sample yields 250,000 to 300,000 clones, about nine tenths seen once. Source material: peripheral blood. The receptor set was obtained from a woman between 50 and 59 years old who had recovered from COVID-19.

The V gene is TRBV2, the J gene TRBJ1-2; D possibly corresponds to TRBD1 (5 bases). Trimming shortened V by 6 bases and J by 4 bases, and 12 bases separated the two germline ends. The CDR3 loop spans 13 amino acids. In germline, CDR1 is SNHLY, CDR2 FYNNEI. CDR3: CASSPAGGYGYTF. As DNA, the CDR3 is TGTGCCAGCAGCCCAGCCGGGGGCTATGGCTACACCTTC.

The V gene is TRBV28, the J gene TRBJ2-6; 7 bases line up with TRBD2. V dropped 3 bases and J dropped 0; count of bases not matched to a gene: 17. Germline loops: CDR1 MDHEN, CDR2 SYDVKM. The CDR3 spans 21 residues. In DNA form, the CDR3 reads TGTGCCAGCAGTTTCCATCCCCGAGGAAAGGGACTAATCTCTGGGGCCAACGTCCTGACTTTC. Amino acid sequence: CASSFHPRGKGLISGANVLTF. Full variable domain (remainder filled in from reference TRBV28 and TRBJ2-6): DVKVTQSSRYLVKRTGEKVFLECVQDMDHENMFWYRQDPGLGLRLIYFSYDVKMKEKGDIPEGYSVSREKKERFSLILESASTNQTSMYLCASSFHPRGKGLISGANVLTFGAGSRLTVL.

In this sample, this clone turned up once. This rearrangement joins TRBV6-5 to TRBJ2-7; D gene uncertain. Between the trimmed V and J ends, which lost 0 bases and 1 base, there was a span of 4 bases. This CDR3 is built from 13 residues. The V gene's germline CDR1 is MNHEY and CDR2 SVGAGI. CDR3 protein: CASSYSSSYEQYF. The CDR3, as DNA: TGTGCCAGCAGTTACTCTTCGTCCTACGAGCAGTACTTC.

The rearrangement links TRBV6-1 to TRBJ2-5; 9 positions match TRBD2. V was pared by 0 bases and J by 4 bases, with 12 bases of the junction left unmatched. The CDR3 runs 18 residues. In germline, CDR1 is MNHNS, CDR2 SASEGT. In DNA form, the CDR3 reads TGTGCCAGCAGTGAAGCGCTGACTAGCGGCCTATCCGGAGAGACCCAGTACTTC. Translated: CASSEALTSGLSGETQYF.

This chain joins TRBV6-6 and TRBJ1-5; 9 positions match TRBD1. Germline V gene data show CDR1 as MNHNY and CDR2 as SVGAGI (reference sequence). J gave up 6 bases and V 7 bases, and 7 bases lay outside the gene matches. The CDR3 runs to 14 residues. The CDR3 spells CASTLGQGPQPQHF. The CDR3 DNA sequence: TGTGCCAGCACCCTGGGACAGGGACCTCAGCCCCAGCATTTT.